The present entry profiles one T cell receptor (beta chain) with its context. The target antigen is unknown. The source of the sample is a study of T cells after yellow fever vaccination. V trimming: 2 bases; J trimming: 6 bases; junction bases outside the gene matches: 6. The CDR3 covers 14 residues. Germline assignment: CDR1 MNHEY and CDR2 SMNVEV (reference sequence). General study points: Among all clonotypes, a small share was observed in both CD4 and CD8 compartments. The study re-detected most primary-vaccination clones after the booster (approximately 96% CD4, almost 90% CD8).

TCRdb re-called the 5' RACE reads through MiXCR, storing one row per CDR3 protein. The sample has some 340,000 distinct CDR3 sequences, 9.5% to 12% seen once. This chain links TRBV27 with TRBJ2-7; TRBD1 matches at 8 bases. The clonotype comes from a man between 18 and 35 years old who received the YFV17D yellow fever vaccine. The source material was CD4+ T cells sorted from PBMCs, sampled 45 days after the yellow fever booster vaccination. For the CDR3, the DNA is TGTGCCAGCAGTTTACCGGACAGGGTGACCGAGCAGTACTTC. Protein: CASSLPDRVTEQYF.